This TCR beta chain appears in the sequencing data of a study of blood T cell repertoires in COVID-19. As originally analysed: Counts of nucleated cells, estimated from reference gene primer amplification, were obtained. Profiling relied on immunoSEQ multiplex PCR, and the TCRdb table lists in-frame clones only, not all of them. That table supplies the V and J calls and clone size; D and trimming were determined from the DNA. The sample shows under 350,000 clones, roughly nine tenths of them seen only once. Germline V CDR1 and CDR2: SGHAT, FQNNGV. V gave up 10 bases and J gave up 7 bases, with 17 bases separating them. This CDR3 comprises 12 residues.

The rearrangement links TRBV11-2 to TRBJ2-7; D perhaps matches TRBD2 (5 bases). Specimen: peripheral blood. The clonotype comes from a man younger than 35 with active or convalescent COVID-19. CDR3 residues: CATGGSPWEQYF. DNA for the CDR3: TGTGCCACAGGAGGCTCCCCCTGGGAGCAGTACTTC.